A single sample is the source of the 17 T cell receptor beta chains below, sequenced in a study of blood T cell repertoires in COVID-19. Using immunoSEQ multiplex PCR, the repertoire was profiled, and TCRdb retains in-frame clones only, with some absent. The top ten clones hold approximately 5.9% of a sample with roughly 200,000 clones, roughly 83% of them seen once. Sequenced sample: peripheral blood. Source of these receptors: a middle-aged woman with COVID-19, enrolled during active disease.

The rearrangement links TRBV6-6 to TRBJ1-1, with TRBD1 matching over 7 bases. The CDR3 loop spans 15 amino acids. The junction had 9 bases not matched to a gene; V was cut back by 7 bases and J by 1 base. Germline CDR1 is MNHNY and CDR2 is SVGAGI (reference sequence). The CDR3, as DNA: TGTGCCAGCACCCCCAAACAGGGGAAGAACACTGAAGCTTTCTTT. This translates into CASTPKQGKNTEAFF.

CDR3 sequence reads: CASSPRGIAYEQYF. DNA of the CDR3: TGCGCCAGCAGCCCGCGGGGGATCGCCTACGAGCAGTACTTC. This chain links TRBV5-1 with TRBJ2-7; 7 bases map to TRBD2. The CDR3 is 14 amino acids. Losses at the gene ends were 4 bases for V and 2 bases for J; bases not matched to a gene: 6. Per germline, CDR1 SGHRS and CDR2 YFSETQ. Full variable domain (remainder filled in from reference TRBV5-1 and TRBJ2-7): KAGVTQTPRYLIKTRGQQVTLSCSPISGHRSVSWYQQTPGQGLQFLFEYFSETQRNKGNFPGRFSGRQFSNSRSEMNVSTLELGDSALYLCASSPRGIAYEQYFGPGTRLTVT.

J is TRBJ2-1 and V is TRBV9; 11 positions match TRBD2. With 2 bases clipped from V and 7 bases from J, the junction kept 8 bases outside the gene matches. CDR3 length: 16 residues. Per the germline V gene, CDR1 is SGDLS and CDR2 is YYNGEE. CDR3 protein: CASSVQTSGVSNEQFF. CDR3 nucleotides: TGTGCCAGCAGCGTTCAGACTAGCGGGGTCTCGAATGAGCAGTTCTTC. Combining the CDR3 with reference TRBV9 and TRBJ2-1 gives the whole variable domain DSGVTQTPKHLITATGQRVTLRCSPRSGDLSVYWYQQSLDQGLQFLIQYYNGEERAKGNILERFSAQQFPDLHSELNLSSLELGDSALYFCASSVQTSGVSNEQFFGPGTRLTVL.

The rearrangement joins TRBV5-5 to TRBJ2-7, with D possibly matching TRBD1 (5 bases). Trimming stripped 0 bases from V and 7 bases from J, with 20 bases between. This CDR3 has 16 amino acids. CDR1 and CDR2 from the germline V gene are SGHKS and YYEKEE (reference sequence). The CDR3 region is CASSLEGTRVHSEQYF. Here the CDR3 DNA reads TGTGCCAGCAGCTTGGAGGGAACCAGGGTCCACTCGGAGCAGTACTTC.

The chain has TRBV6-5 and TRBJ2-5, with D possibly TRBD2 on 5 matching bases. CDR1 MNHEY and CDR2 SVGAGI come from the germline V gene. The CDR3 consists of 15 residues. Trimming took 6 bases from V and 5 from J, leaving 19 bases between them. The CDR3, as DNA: TGTGCCAGCAGACTAGGACGAAGAGTATGGGAGACCCAGTACTTC. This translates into CASRLGRRVWETQYF.

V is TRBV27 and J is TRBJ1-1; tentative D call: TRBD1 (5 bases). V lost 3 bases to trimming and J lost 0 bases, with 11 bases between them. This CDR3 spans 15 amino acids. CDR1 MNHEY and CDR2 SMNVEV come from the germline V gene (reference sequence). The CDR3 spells CASSFTGVVNTEAFF. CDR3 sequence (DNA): TGTGCCAGCAGTTTCACGGGGGTGGTGAACACTGAAGCTTTCTTT.

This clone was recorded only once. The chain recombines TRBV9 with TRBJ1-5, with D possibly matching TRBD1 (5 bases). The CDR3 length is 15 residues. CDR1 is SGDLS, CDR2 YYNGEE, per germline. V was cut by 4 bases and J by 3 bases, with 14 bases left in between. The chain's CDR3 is CASSRWGGINQPQHF. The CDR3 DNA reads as TGTGCCAGCAGCCGCTGGGGGGGGATCAATCAGCCCCAGCATTTT.

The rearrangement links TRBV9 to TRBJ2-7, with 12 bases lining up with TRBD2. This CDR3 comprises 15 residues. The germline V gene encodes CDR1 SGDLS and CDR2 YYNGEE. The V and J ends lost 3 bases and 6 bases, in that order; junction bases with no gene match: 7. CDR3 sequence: CASSARLAGEAEQYF. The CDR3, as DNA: TGTGCCAGCAGCGCCAGACTAGCGGGAGAAGCCGAGCAGTACTTC.

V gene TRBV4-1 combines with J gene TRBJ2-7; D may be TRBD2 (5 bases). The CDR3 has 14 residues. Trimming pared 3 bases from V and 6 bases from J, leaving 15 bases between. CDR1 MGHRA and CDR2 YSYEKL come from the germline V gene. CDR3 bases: TGCGCCAGCAGCCAGGATGACACTAGACTCGAGCAGTACTTC. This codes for CASSQDDTRLEQYF.

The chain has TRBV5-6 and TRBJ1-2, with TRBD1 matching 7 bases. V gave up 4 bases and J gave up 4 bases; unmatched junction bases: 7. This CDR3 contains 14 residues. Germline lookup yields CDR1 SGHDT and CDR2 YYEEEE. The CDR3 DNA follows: TGTGCCAGCAGCACGCGACAGGGAACCTATGGCTACACCTTC. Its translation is CASSTRQGTYGYTF.

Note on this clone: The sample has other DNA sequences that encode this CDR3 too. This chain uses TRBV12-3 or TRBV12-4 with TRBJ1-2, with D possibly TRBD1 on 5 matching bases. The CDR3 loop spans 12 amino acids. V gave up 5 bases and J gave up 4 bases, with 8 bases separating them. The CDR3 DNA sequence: TGTGCCAGCAGTCTTCAGGGCTATGGCTACACCTTC. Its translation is CASSLQGYGYTF.

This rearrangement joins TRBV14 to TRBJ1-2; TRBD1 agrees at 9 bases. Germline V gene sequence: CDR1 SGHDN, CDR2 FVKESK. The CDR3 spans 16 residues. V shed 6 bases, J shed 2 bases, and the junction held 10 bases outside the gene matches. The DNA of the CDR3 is TGTGCCAGCAGTCCGAATAGACAGGGGGTGAACTATGGCTACACCTTC. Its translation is CASSPNRQGVNYGYTF.

CDR3 loop: CASSGLSAGEKLFF. The CDR3 DNA reads as TGTGCCAGCAGCGGTCTGTCGGCGGGTGAAAAACTGTTTTTT. This chain connects TRBV6-5 to TRBJ1-4; D is unclear. Germline values: CDR1 MNHEY, CDR2 SVGAGI. V was trimmed by 6 bases and J by 7 bases, leaving 15 bases between them. The CDR3 length is 14 residues.

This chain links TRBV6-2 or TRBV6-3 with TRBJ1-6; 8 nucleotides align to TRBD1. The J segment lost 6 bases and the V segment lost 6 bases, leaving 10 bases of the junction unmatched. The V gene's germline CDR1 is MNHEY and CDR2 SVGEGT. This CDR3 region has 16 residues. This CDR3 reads CASSPTRQGLNSPLHF. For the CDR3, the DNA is TGTGCCAGCAGCCCGACCCGACAGGGGCTTAATTCACCCCTCCACTTT.

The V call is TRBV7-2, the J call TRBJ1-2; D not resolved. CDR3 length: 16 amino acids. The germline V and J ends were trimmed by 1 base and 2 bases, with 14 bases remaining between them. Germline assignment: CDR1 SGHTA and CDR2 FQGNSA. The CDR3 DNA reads TGTGCCAGCAGCTTAGGAACAGAGGGCTACAACTATGGCTACACCTTC. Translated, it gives CASSLGTEGYNYGYTF.

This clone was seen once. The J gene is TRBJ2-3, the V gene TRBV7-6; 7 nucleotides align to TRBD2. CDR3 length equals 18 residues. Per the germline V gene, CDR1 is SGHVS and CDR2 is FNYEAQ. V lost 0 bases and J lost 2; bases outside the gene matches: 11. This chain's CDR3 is CASSLAQGSGYITDTQYF. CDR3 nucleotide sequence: TGTGCCAGCAGCTTAGCGCAGGGTAGCGGGTATATCACAGATACGCAGTATTTT.

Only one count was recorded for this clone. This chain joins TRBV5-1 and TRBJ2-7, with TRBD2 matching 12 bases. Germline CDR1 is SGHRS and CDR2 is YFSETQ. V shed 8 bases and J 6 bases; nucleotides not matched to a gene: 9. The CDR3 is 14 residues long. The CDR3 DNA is TGCGCCAGTACCGACCTAGCGGGAGGGGTCGAGCAGTACTTC. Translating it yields CASTDLAGGVEQYF.